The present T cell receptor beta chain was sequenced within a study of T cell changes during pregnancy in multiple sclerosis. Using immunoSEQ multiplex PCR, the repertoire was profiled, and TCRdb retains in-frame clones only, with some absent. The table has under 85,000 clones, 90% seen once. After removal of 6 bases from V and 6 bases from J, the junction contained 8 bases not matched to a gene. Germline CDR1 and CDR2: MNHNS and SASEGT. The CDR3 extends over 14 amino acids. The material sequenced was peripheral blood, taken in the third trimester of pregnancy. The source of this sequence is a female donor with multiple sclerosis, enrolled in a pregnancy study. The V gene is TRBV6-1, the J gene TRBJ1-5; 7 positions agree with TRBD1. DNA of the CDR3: TGTGCCAGCAGGGTACACAGGGGCTCTCAGCCCCAGCATTTT. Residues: CASRVHRGSQPQHF.